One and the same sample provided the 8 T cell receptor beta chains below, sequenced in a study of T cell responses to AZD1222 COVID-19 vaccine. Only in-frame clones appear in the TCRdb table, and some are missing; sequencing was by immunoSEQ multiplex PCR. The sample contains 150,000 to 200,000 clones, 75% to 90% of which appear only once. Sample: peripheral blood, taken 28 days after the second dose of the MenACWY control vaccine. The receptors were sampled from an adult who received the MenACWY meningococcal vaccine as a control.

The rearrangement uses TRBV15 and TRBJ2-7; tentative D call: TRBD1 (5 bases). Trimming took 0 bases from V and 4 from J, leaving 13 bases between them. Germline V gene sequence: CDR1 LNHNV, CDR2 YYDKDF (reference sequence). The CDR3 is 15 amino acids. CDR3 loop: CATSRDRTLTYEQYF. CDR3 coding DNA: TGTGCCACCAGCAGAGATCGGACACTTACATACGAGCAGTACTTC.

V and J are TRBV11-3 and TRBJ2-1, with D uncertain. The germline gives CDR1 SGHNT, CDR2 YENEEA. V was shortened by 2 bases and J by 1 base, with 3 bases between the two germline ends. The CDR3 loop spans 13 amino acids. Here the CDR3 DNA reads TGTGCCAGCAGCTTACGTTCCTACAATGAGCAGTTCTTC. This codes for CASSLRSYNEQFF.

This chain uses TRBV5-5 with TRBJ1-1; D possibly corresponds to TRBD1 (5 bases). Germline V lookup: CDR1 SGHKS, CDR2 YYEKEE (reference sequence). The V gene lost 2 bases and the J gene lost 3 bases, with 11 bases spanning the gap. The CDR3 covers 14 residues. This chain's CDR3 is CASSFVRGDTEAFF. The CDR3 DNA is TGTGCCAGCAGCTTTGTCCGGGGGGACACTGAAGCTTTCTTT. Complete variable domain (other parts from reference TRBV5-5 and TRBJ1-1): DAGVTQSPTHLIKTRGQQVTLRCSPISGHKSVSWYQQVLGQGPQFIFQYYEKEERGRGNFPDRFSARQFPNYSSELNVNALLLGDSALYLCASSFVRGDTEAFFGQGTRLTVV.

The CDR3 loop is CACRRQGNTGELFF. The DNA of the CDR3 is TGTGCCTGTCGAAGACAGGGGAACACCGGGGAGCTGTTTTTT. This sequence joins TRBV19 and TRBJ2-2; 7 bases fit TRBD1. CDR1 and CDR2 (germline): LNHDA, SQIVND (reference sequence). The CDR3 totals 14 residues. The trim removed 11 bases at V and 1 base at J, leaving 7 bases unmatched.

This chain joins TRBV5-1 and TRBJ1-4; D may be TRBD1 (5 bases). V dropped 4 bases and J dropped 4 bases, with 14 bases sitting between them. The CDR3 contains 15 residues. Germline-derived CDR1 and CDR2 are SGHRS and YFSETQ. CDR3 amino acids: CASSPEGEINEKLFF. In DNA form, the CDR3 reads TGCGCCAGCAGCCCCGAAGGGGAGATTAATGAAAAACTGTTTTTT.

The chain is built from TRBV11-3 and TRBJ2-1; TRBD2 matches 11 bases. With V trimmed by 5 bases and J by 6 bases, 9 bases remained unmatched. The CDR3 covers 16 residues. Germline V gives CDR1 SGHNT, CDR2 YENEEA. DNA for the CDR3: TGTGCCAGCAGCCTGATAGCGGGAGGGCCGCCCAATGAGCAGTTCTTC. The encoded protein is CASSLIAGGPPNEQFF.

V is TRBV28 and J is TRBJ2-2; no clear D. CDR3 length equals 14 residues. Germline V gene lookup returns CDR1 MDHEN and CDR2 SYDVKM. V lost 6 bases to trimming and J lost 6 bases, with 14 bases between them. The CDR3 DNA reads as TGTGCCAGCAGCTCGAACAGACTTGCCGGGGAGCTGTTTTTT. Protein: CASSSNRLAGELFF.

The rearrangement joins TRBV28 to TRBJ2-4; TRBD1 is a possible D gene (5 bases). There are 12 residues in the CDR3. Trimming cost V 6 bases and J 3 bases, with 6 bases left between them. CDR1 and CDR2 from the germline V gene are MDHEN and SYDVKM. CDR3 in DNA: TGTGCCAGCAGCAGGGACAAAAACATTCAGTACTTC. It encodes CASSRDKNIQYF.